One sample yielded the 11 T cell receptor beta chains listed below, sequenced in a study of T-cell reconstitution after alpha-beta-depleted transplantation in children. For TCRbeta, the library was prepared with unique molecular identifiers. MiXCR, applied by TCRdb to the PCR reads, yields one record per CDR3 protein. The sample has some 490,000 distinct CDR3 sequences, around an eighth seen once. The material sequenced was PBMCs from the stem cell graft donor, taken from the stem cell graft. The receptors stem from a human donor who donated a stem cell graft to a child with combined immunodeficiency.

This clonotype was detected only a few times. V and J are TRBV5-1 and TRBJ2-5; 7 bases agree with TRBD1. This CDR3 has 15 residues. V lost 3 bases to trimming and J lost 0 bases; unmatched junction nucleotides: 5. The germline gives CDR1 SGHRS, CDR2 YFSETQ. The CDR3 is CASSYGQAYQETQYF. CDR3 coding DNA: TGCGCCAGCAGCTACGGACAGGCATACCAAGAGACCCAGTACTTC.

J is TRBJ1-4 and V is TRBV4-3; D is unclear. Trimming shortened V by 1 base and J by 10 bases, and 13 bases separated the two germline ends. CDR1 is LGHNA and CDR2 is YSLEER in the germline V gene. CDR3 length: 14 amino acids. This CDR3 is CASSQGRRSRKLFF. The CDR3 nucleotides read TGCGCCAGCAGCCAAGGGAGGAGGTCGCGAAAACTGTTTTTT.

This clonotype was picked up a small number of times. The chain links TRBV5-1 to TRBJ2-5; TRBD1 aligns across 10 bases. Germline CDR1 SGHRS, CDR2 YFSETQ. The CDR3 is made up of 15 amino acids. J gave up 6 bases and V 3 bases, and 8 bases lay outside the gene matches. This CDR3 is CASSSLDRGQKTQYF. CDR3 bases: TGCGCCAGCAGCTCCCTTGACAGGGGGCAAAAGACCCAGTACTTC.

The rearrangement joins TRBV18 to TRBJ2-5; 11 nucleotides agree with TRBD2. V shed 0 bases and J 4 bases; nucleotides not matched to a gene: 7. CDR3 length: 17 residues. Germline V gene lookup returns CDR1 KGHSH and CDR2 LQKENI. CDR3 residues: CASSPPIAGGPGETQYF. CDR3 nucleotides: TGTGCCAGCTCACCACCCATAGCGGGAGGGCCGGGAGAGACCCAGTACTTC.

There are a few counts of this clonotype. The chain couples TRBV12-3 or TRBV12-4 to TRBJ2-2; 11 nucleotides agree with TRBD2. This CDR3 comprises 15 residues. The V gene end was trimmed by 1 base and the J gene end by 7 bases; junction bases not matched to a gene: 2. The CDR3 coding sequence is TGTGCCAGCAGTTTAGTACTAGCGGGAGTCGGGGAGCTGTTTTTT. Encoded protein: CASSLVLAGVGELFF.

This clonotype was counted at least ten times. The CDR3 spells CASRLRGGDTEAFF. The CDR3 DNA follows: TGTGCCAGCAGGCTCCGGGGGGGAGACACTGAAGCTTTCTTT. The J gene is TRBJ1-1, the V gene TRBV12-3 or TRBV12-4; D might be TRBD1 (5 bases). There are 14 residues in the CDR3. Trimming left V 6 bases short and J 3 bases short, with 14 bases between.

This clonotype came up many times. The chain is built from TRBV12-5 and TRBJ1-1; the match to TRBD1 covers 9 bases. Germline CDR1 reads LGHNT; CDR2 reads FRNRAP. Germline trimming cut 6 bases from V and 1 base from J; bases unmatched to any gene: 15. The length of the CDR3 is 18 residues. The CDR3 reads CASGPVSRDRVGNTEAFF. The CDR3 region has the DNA TGTGCTAGTGGACCCGTATCCCGGGACAGGGTGGGGAACACTGAAGCTTTCTTT.

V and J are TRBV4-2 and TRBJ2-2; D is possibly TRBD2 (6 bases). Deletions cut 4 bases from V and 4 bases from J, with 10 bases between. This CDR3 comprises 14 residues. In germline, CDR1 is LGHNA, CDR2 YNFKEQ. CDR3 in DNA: TGTGCCAGCAGCCCCGGGGGTAGCACCGGGGAGCTGTTTTTT. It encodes CASSPGGSTGELFF.

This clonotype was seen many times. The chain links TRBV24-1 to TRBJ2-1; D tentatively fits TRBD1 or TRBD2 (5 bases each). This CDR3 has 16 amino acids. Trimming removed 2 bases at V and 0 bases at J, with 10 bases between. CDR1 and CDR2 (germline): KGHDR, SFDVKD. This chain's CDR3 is CATSDWDRSSYNEQFF. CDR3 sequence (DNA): TGTGCCACCAGTGATTGGGACCGGAGCTCCTACAATGAGCAGTTCTTC.

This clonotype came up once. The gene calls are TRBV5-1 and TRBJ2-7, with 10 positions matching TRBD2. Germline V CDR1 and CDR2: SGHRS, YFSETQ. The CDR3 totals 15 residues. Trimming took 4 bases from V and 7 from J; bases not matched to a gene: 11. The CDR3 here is CASSLRTSGSPEQYF. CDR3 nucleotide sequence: TGCGCCAGCAGCCTCAGGACTAGCGGCTCACCAGAGCAGTACTTC.

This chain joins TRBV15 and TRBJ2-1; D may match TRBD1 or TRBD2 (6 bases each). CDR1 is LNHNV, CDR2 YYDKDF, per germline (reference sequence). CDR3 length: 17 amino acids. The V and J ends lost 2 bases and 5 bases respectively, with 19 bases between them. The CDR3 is CATSRLPEGGGDNEQFF. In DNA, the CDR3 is TGTGCCACCAGCAGACTCCCAGAGGGGGGCGGGGACAATGAGCAGTTCTTC.